A single count supports the clone carrying this T cell receptor beta chain. Its target is unknown. The CDR3 spans 12 residues. V was trimmed by 6 bases and J by 3 bases, leaving 8 bases between them. Germline lookup yields CDR1 LNHDA and CDR2 SQIVND (reference sequence). This sample stems from a study of T cell responses to AZD1222 COVID-19 vaccine. This table comes from immunoSEQ multiplex PCR, and its TCRdb copy is limited to in-frame clones, with some not included. The sample contains fewer than 110,000 clones, 90% of which appear only once. Findings of the study overall: White British ancestry dominated among donors, who included more females, and clonal diversity was possibly underestimated. Sampling that yielded the repertoires occurred only after the peak T cell response.

This chain links TRBV19 with TRBJ1-2, with D possibly TRBD1 on 5 matching bases. Sequences were derived from peripheral blood, sampled on day 0 of AZD1222 vaccination. The sequence was collected from an adult in good health. CDR3 DNA: TGTGCCAGTAGAAGGGACTACTATGGCTACACCTTC. It translates to CASRRDYYGYTF.